A selection of T cell receptor beta chains follows, all from one sample in a study of identical twins. One entry per CDR3 protein results from TCRdb running MiXCR on the 5' RACE reads. Here the sample spans about 720,000 distinct CDR3 sequences, roughly 18% being singletons. The same sample was also studied in work on T cells expressing NK-cell markers.

Sequencing input: PBMCs. The origin of the receptors is a woman aged 18-30 years in good health. Both conserved end residues are part of each CDR3. Each record gives: V gene, clone size, J gene, D gene, CDR3 length, CDR3 protein, CDR3 DNA. The D gene is left open where the match is weak. The listing skips clone size in some rows; elsewhere it reads once, few, many or a size class.

V: TRBV6-5; size: few; J: TRBJ2-7; D: TRBD1; length: 15; CDR3: CASSYGTGVLNEQYF; DNA: TGTGCCAGCAGCTATGGGACAGGGGTATTGAACGAGCAGTACTTC
V: TRBV5-1; size: few; J: TRBJ1-4; D: -; length: 16; CDR3: CASSLRPGAKNEKLFF; DNA: TGCGCCAGCAGCCTACGACCAGGGGCGAAAAATGAAAAACTGTTTTTT
V: TRBV20-1; size: few; J: TRBJ1-1; D: -; length: 13; CDR3: CSASGQGRTEAFF; DNA: TGCAGTGCTAGCGGGCAGGGGAGAACTGAAGCTTTCTTT
V: TRBV29-1; size: -; J: TRBJ2-7; D: TRBD2; length: 17; CDR3: CSATTRSGRTPIYEQYF; DNA: TGCAGCGCTACGACACGTAGCGGGAGAACCCCAATCTACGAGCAGTACTTC
V: TRBV12-3/TRBV12-4; size: few; J: TRBJ2-7; D: TRBD1; length: 13; CDR3: CASSWTGFNEQYF; DNA: TGTGCCAGCAGTTGGACAGGGTTCAACGAGCAGTACTTC
V: TRBV27; size: -; J: TRBJ2-6; D: TRBD1; length: 17; CDR3: CASSHRDRNSGANVLTF; DNA: TGTGCCAGCAGTCACCGGGACAGGAATTCTGGGGCCAACGTCCTGACTTTC
V: TRBV20-1; size: few; J: TRBJ2-1; D: -; length: 12; CDR3: CSATGHRNEQFF; DNA: TGCAGTGCCACGGGACATCGCAATGAGCAGTTCTTC
V: TRBV7-8; size: -; J: TRBJ2-2; D: -; length: 16; CDR3: CASSLRLEWGTGELFF; DNA: TGTGCCAGCAGCCTCCGACTAGAATGGGGCACCGGGGAGCTGTTTTTT
V: TRBV20-1; size: many; J: TRBJ2-1; D: -; length: 13; CDR3: CSARAGSYNEQFF; DNA: TGCAGTGCTAGAGCGGGGTCCTACAATGAGCAGTTCTTC
V: TRBV20-1; size: -; J: TRBJ2-1; D: -; length: 12; CDR3: CSATWVGAEQFF; DNA: TGCAGTGCTACGTGGGTCGGCGCGGAGCAGTTCTTC
V: TRBV27; size: -; J: TRBJ2-7; D: -; length: 13; CDR3: CASSLYQNYEQYF; DNA: TGTGCCAGCAGTTTATATCAGAACTACGAGCAGTACTTC
V: TRBV11-2; size: -; J: TRBJ1-2; D: -; length: 14; CDR3: CASSLDNLDYGYTF; DNA: TGTGCCAGCAGCTTAGATAACTTGGACTATGGCTACACCTTC
V: TRBV5-1; size: few; J: TRBJ2-7; D: -; length: 15; CDR3: CASSLVSGISYEQYF; DNA: TGCGCCAGCAGCTTGGTTTCGGGAATTTCCTACGAGCAGTACTTC
V: TRBV5-1; size: few; J: TRBJ1-4; D: -; length: 12; CDR3: CASRDGREKLFF; DNA: TGCGCCAGCCGAGATGGGAGAGAAAAACTGTTTTTT
V: TRBV5-6; size: -; J: TRBJ1-2; D: -; length: 14; CDR3: CASSWGGETYGYTF; DNA: TGTGCCAGCAGCTGGGGTGGAGAGACTTATGGCTACACCTTC
V: TRBV24-1; size: few; J: TRBJ2-3; D: TRBD2; length: 13; CDR3: CATRGTSGGMQYF; DNA: TGTGCCACCCGGGGGACTAGCGGGGGAATGCAGTATTTT
V: TRBV29-1; size: few; J: TRBJ1-2; D: -; length: 10; CDR3: CSVWENGYTF; DNA: TGCAGCGTTTGGGAAAATGGCTACACCTTC
V: TRBV18; size: few; J: TRBJ2-7; D: TRBD2; length: 15; CDR3: CASSGRAGIGYEQYF; DNA: TGTGCCAGCTCGGGAAGAGCGGGAATAGGCTACGAGCAGTACTTC
V: TRBV7-9; size: -; J: TRBJ2-1; D: -; length: 17; CDR3: CASSDKKTPSSYNEQFF; DNA: TGTGCCAGCAGCGATAAGAAGACACCTAGCTCCTACAATGAGCAGTTCTTC
V: TRBV12-3/TRBV12-4; size: -; J: TRBJ1-6; D: TRBD1; length: 14; CDR3: CASTQGQINSPLHF; DNA: TGTGCCAGCACCCAGGGACAGATTAATTCACCCCTCCACTTT